This T cell receptor (beta chain) came from a study of cytomegalovirus exposure and HLA in healthy donors. Overall study: An early release of data contained approximately 80 million unique TCRs, which came from HLA-typed donors. Study observations and caveats: Through in vitro validation, three CMV-associated chains were shown to be specific for CMV antigens. Overall, approximately 150 TCR beta chains were annotated as cytomegalovirus-associated.

Healthy bone marrow donors made up the donors. A multiplex PCR was run with 60 Vbeta primers and 13 Jbeta primers. Repertoires were generated with immunoSEQ multiplex PCR, while TCRdb's copy carries only in-frame clones and drops some. The table records about 160,000 clones, around 80% of them present only once. Per germline, CDR1 SGHVS and CDR2 FQNEAQ. The length of the CDR3 is 14 residues. Trimming took off 5 bases at V and 2 bases at J, with 12 bases between the two ends. A word on this clone: Its antigen is not identified.

The chain is built from TRBV7-8 and TRBJ1-1, with D unclear. The sequence derives from a man aged 25-40 years in good health and CMV-seronegative. Sequencing input: PBMCs. This CDR3 reads CASSLNGVNTEAFF. The CDR3 region has the DNA TGTGCCAGCAGCCTAAACGGGGTTAACACTGAAGCTTTCTTT.